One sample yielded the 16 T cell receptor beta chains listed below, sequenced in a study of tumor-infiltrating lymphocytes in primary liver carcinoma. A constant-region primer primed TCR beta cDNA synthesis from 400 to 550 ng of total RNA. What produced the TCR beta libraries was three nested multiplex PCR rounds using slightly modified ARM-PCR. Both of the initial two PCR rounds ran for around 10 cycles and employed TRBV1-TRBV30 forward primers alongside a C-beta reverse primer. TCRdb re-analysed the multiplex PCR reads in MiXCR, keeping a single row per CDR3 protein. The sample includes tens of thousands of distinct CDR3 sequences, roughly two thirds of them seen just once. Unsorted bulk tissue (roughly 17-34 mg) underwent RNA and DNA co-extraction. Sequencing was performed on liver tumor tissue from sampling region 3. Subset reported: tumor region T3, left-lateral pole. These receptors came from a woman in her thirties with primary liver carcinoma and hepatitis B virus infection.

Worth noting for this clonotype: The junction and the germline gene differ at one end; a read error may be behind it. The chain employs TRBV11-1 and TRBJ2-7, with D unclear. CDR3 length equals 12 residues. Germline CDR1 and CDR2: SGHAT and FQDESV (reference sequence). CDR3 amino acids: CANSIMGYEHYF. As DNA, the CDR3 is TGTGCCAACAGCATCATGGGTTACGAGCATTACTTC.

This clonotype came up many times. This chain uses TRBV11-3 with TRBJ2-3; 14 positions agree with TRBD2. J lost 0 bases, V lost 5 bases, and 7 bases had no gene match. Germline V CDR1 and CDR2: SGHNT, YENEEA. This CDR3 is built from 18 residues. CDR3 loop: CASSLGLAGGGSTDTQYF. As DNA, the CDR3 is TGTGCCAGCAGCCTAGGACTAGCGGGAGGAGGAAGCACAGATACGCAGTATTTT. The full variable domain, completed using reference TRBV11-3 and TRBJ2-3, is EAGVVQSPRYKIIEKKQPVAFWCNPISGHNTLYWYLQNLGQGPELLIRYENEEAVDDSQLPKDRFSAERLKGVDSTLKIQPAELGDSAVYLCASSLGLAGGGSTDTQYFGPGTRLTVL.

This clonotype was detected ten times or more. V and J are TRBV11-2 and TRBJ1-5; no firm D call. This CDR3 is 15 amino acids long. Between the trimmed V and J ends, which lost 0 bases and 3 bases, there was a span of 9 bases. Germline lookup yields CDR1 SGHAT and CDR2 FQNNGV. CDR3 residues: CASSLDPGDNQPQHF. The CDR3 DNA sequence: TGTGCCAGCAGCTTAGATCCCGGTGACAATCAGCCCCAGCATTTT.

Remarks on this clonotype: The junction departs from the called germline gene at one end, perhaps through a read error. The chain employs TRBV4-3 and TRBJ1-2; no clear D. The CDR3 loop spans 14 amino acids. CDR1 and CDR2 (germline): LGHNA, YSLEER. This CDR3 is CASSVELQIYGYAF. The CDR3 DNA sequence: TGCGCCAGCAGCGTTGAGTTGCAGATCTATGGCTACGCCTTC.

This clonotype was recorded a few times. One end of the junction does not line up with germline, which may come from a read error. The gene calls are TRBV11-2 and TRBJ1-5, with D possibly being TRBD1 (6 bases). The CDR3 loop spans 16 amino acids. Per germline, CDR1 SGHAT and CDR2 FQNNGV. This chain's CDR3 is CISSLNFGTSNQPQHF. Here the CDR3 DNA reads TGTATCAGCAGCTTAAATTTCGGGACATCAAATCAGCCCCAGCACTTT.

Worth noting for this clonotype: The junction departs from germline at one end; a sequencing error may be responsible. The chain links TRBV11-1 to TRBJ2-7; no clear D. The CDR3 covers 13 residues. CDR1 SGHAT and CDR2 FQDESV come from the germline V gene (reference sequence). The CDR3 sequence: CPSSLGYLHEQYF. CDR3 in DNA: TGTCCCAGTAGCTTAGGATACCTCCATGAGCAGTACTTC.

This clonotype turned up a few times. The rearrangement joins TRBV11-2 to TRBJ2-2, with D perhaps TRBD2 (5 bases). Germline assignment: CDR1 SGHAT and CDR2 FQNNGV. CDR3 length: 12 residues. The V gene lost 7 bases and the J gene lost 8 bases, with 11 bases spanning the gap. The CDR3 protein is CASIDRTGELFF. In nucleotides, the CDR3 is TGTGCCAGCATAGATAGGACTGGGGAGCTGTTTTTT.

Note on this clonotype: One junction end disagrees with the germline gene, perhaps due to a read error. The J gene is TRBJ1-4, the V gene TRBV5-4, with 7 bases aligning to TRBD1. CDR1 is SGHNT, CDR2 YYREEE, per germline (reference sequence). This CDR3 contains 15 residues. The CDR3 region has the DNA TGTGTCAACAGCTTCAACAGGGGACTTAATGAAAAACTATTTTTT. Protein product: CVNSFNRGLNEKLFF.

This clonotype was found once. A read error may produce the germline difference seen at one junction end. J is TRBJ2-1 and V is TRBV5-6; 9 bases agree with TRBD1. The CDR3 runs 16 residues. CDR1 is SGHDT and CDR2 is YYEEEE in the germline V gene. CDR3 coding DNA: TGTGCCAGCAGCTTGACGGGACAGGGCTCCTACAGTGAGCTGTTCTTC. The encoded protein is CASSLTGQGSYSELFF.

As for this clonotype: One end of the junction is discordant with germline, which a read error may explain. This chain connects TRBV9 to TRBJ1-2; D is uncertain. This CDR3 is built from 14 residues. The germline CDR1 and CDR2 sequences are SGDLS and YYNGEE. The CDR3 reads CAISVGDGPYGYTF. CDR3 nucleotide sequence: TGTGCCATCAGCGTAGGTGATGGCCCTTATGGCTACACCTTC.

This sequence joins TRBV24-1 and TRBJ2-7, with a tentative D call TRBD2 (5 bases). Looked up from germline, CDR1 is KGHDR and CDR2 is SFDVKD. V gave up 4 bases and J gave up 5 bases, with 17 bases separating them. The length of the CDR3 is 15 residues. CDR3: CATSDPTLGSNEQYF. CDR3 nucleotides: TGTGCCACCAGTGACCCGACACTAGGGAGCAACGAGCAGTACTTC.

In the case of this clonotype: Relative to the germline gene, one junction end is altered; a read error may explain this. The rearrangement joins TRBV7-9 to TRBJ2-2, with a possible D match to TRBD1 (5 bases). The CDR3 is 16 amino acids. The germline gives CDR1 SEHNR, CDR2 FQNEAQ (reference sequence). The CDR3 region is CAGSLILQGWTGELFF. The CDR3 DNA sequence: TGTGCCGGCAGCTTAATTCTTCAGGGTTGGACCGGGGAGCTGTTTTTT.

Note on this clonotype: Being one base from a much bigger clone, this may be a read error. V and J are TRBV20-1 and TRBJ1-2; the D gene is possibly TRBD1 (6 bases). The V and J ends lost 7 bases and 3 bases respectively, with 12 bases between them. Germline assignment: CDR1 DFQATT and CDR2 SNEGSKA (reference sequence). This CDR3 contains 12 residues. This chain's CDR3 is CSVIRGYYGYTF. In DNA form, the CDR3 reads TGCAGTGTCATCAGGGGTTACTATGGCTACACCTTC.

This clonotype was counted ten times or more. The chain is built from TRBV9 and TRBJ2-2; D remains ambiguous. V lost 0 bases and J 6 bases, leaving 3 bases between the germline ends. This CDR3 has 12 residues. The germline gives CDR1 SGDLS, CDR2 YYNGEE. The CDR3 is CASSVDSGELFF. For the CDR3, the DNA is TGTGCCAGCAGCGTAGATTCCGGGGAGCTGTTTTTT. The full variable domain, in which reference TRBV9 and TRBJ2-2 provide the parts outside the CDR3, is DSGVTQTPKHLITATGQRVTLRCSPRSGDLSVYWYQQSLDQGLQFLIQYYNGEERAKGNILERFSAQQFPDLHSELNLSSLELGDSALYFCASSVDSGELFFGEGSRLTVL.

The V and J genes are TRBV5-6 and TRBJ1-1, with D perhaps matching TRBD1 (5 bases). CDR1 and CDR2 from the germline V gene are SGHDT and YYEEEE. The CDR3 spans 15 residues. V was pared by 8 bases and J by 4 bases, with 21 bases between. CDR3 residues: CARSLVGEVSTEAFF. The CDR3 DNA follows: TGTGCCAGGAGTTTGGTGGGGGAGGTGAGCACTGAAGCTTTCTTT. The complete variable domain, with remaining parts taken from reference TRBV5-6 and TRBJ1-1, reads DAGVTQSPTHLIKTRGQQVTLRCSPKSGHDTVSWYQQALGQGPQFIFQYYEEEERQRGNFPDRFSGHQFPNYSSELNVNALLLGDSALYLCARSLVGEVSTEAFFGQGTRLTVV.

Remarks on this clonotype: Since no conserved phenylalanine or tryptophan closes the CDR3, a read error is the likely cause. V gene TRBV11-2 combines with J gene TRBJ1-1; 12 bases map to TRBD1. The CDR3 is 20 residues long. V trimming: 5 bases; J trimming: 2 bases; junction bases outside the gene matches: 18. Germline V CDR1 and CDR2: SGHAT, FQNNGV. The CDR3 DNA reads TGTGCCAGCAGCGCTCGGGACAGGGGGCACAAGGGGTGGAGTAACACTGAAGCTTTCTAT. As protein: CASSARDRGHKGWSNTEAFY.